Following are 17 T cell receptor beta chains from one sample sequenced in a study of cytomegalovirus exposure and HLA in healthy donors. 60 Vbeta and 13 Jbeta primers were used in PCR. Clones were sequenced by immunoSEQ multiplex PCR, and TCRdb holds only the in-frame ones, with some missing. The sample carries 150,000 to 200,000 clones, about four fifths recorded once. Sequenced sample: PBMCs. The receptor set was obtained from a man between 18 and 35 years old in good health and CMV-seronegative.

This clone was seen more than once but under ten times. The J gene is TRBJ2-6, the V gene TRBV6-8; TRBD1 might be the D (5 bases). This CDR3 is built from 15 residues. V was pared by 2 bases and J by 0 bases, with 5 bases between. CDR1 and CDR2 (germline): MNHGY, SAAAGT. CDR3 sequence (DNA): TGTGCCAGCAGTTACAGGGGCTCTGGGGCCAACGTCCTGACTTTC. It codes for CASSYRGSGANVLTF.

The chain employs TRBV9 and TRBJ2-1; no clear D gene. The germline CDR1 and CDR2 sequences are SGDLS and YYNGEE. The CDR3 length is 14 residues. V was pared by 2 bases and J by 5 bases, with 11 bases between. The CDR3 nucleotides are TGTGCCAGCAGCGTTCACCCTGGAGACAATGAGCAGTTCTTC. Translation: CASSVHPGDNEQFF.

This clone is a singleton in its sample. CDR3 sequence: CASSSRTGFTDTQYF. The DNA of the CDR3 is TGTGCCAGCAGCTCTAGGACAGGATTTACAGATACGCAGTATTTT. The chain couples TRBV7-8 to TRBJ2-3; 7 bases align to TRBD1. The CDR3 has 15 residues. Trimming removed 4 bases from V and 3 bases from J; junction bases left unmatched: 7. Looked up from germline, CDR1 is SGHVS and CDR2 is FQNEAQ. Combining the CDR3 with reference TRBV7-8 and TRBJ2-3 gives the whole variable domain GAGVSQSPRYKVAKRGQDVALRCDPISGHVSLFWYQQALGQGPEFLTYFQNEAQLDKSGLPSDRFFAERPEGSVSTLKIQRTQQEDSAVYLCASSSRTGFTDTQYFGPGTRLTVL.

The chain combines TRBV19 with TRBJ1-3, with D unclear. The CDR3 sequence is 16 residues long. The V end lost 4 bases, the J end lost 2 bases, and 15 bases lay between the germline ends. CDR1 and CDR2 (germline): LNHDA, SQIVND (reference sequence). CDR3 sequence: CASSTLLARTGNTIYF. Here the CDR3 DNA reads TGTGCCAGTAGTACCCTCTTGGCGAGGACTGGAAACACCATATATTTT.

This chain joins TRBV28 and TRBJ2-1; D gene unclear. This CDR3 has 16 residues. Trimming cost V 6 bases and J 2 bases, with 17 bases left between them. The germline CDR1 and CDR2 sequences are MDHEN and SYDVKM. DNA of the CDR3: TGTGCCAGCAGAACTTCGCGGTACCCCCCCTACAATGAGCAGTTCTTC. Translated: CASRTSRYPPYNEQFF.

The gene calls are TRBV11-2 and TRBJ2-5, with TRBD2 matching 11 bases. Germline V lookup: CDR1 SGHAT, CDR2 FQNNGV. The CDR3 extends over 15 amino acids. The V gene end was trimmed by 5 bases and the J gene end by 0 bases; junction bases not matched to a gene: 2. In nucleotides, the CDR3 is TGTGCCAGCAGCCGGACTAGCGGGTACCAAGAGACCCAGTACTTC. This translates into CASSRTSGYQETQYF.

The genes are TRBV9 and TRBJ2-7; a weak D match, TRBD1 (6 bases). Per the germline V gene, CDR1 is SGDLS and CDR2 is YYNGEE. The CDR3 spans 13 residues. With 2 bases removed from V and 10 bases from J, the gap between germline ends came to 16 bases. This CDR3 is CASSVGDNLNQYF. In DNA form, the CDR3 reads TGTGCCAGCAGCGTCGGGGACAACTTAAACCAGTACTTC. Filled out from reference TRBV9 and TRBJ2-7, the complete variable domain reads DSGVTQTPKHLITATGQRVTLRCSPRSGDLSVYWYQQSLDQGLQFLIQYYNGEERAKGNILERFSAQQFPDLHSELNLSSLELGDSALYFCASSVGDNLNQYFGPGTRLTVT.

V and J are TRBV2 and TRBJ1-1; a weak D match, TRBD1 (5 bases). The CDR3 is 15 amino acids. Trimming removed 5 bases from V and 1 base from J, with 14 bases in between. Germline values: CDR1 SNHLY, CDR2 FYNNEI. CDR3 sequence (DNA): TGTGCCAGCAGTACCGCGGGACGGACGAACACTGAAGCTTTCTTT. Encoded protein: CASSTAGRTNTEAFF.

The chain employs TRBV9 and TRBJ2-6, with TRBD2 matching 8 bases. The CDR3 consists of 17 residues. V lost 3 bases, J lost 0 bases, and 5 bases stayed unmatched. Per germline, CDR1 SGDLS and CDR2 YYNGEE. CDR3 DNA: TGTGCCAGCAGCGCCGGGGGGGCCGGCTCTGGGGCCAACGTCCTGACTTTC. Its protein product is CASSAGGAGSGANVLTF.

The gene calls are TRBV10-1 and TRBJ1-1, with a possible D match to TRBD1 (6 bases). Trimming cost V 5 bases and J 1 base, with 14 bases left between them. The CDR3 is 15 amino acids. Germline lookup yields CDR1 WNHNN and CDR2 SYGVQD (reference sequence). CDR3 nucleotides: TGCGCCAGCAGTACGACAGGCCGGGGGAACACTGAAGCTTTCTTT. It encodes CASSTTGRGNTEAFF.

This clone came up once. This chain joins TRBV27 and TRBJ2-7, with TRBD1 matching over 8 bases. With V trimmed by 2 bases and J by 3 bases, 6 bases remained unmatched. The germline CDR1 and CDR2 sequences are MNHEY and SMNVEV (reference sequence). There are 15 residues in the CDR3. CDR3 in DNA: TGTGCCAGCAGTTTAGGTGATACAGGGGGCTACGAGCAGTACTTC. This translates into CASSLGDTGGYEQYF.

The sample holds one count of this clone. The chain has TRBV4-3 and TRBJ1-1; no firm D call. CDR1 and CDR2 from the germline V gene are LGHNA and YSLEER. The CDR3 runs 17 residues. Trimming stripped 0 bases from V and 5 bases from J, with 19 bases between. CDR3 DNA: TGCGCCAGCAGCCAAGATTGGAGGGTGGGTCGCGGAACTGAAGCTTTCTTT. Translating gives CASSQDWRVGRGTEAFF.

The chain links TRBV10-1 to TRBJ2-1; 7 nucleotides line up with TRBD1. V lost 2 bases, J lost 6 bases, and 10 bases stayed unmatched. Germline loops: CDR1 WNHNN, CDR2 SYGVQD (reference sequence). The CDR3 extends over 16 amino acids. The CDR3 nucleotides read TGCGCCAGCAGTGAGGATTCCGGGACAGTTCCCAATGAGCAGTTCTTC. Translation gives CASSEDSGTVPNEQFF.

The chain uses TRBV19 and TRBJ1-2, with D uncertain. Trimming left V 7 bases short and J 6 bases short, with 12 bases between. Germline-derived CDR1 and CDR2 are LNHDA and SQIVND (reference sequence). The length of the CDR3 is 12 residues. The CDR3 loop is CASIEKDNGYTF. CDR3 DNA: TGTGCCAGTATCGAGAAAGATAATGGCTACACCTTC.

The chain has TRBV7-3 and TRBJ2-1, with TRBD2 as a possible D gene (7 bases). Germline V lookup: CDR1 SGHTA, CDR2 FQGTGA. This CDR3 contains 19 residues. The V and J ends lost 0 bases and 0 bases respectively, with 18 bases between them. The CDR3 loop is CASSLTGEGGRGSYNEQFF. The CDR3, as DNA: TGTGCCAGCAGCTTAACGGGGGAGGGGGGTAGGGGCTCCTACAATGAGCAGTTCTTC.

The CDR3 sequence is CASSVTLGSPYEQYF. The CDR3 nucleotides are TGTGCCAGCAGCGTCACTTTGGGGAGTCCCTACGAGCAGTACTTC. The genes are TRBV6-5 and TRBJ2-7; weak D call: TRBD2 (5 bases). The CDR3 extends over 15 amino acids. Trimming cost V 6 bases and J 2 bases, with 17 bases left between them. Germline CDR1 MNHEY, CDR2 SVGAGI.

The chain combines TRBV30 with TRBJ1-2; D unresolved. V lost 4 bases and J lost 7, with 13 bases in between. CDR1 is GTSNPN, CDR2 SVGIG, per germline (reference sequence). There are 12 residues in the CDR3. The CDR3 bases are TGTGCCTGGACCCCCGGGGTTCGTGGCTACACCTTC. The encoded protein is CAWTPGVRGYTF.